This TCR beta chain was captured by sequencing in a study of T cells after yellow fever vaccination. Study overall: The authors sorted the EM, EMRA, CM and Tscm memory subsets using CD3, CD45RA, CCR7 and CD95. Preparation used SMART-Seq v4 Ultra Low Input for the low-cell-number fractions. General observations from the study: Any FACS-sorted repertoire could hold abundant clonotypes that contaminate it from the bulk population.

TCRdb re-called the 5' RACE reads with MiXCR, one entry per CDR3 protein. The sample includes some 26,000 distinct CDR3 sequences, 3.4% seen only once; the top ten take 0.8% to 1%. This clonotype was found many times. The V gene's germline CDR1 is SGHTA and CDR2 FQGNSA. This CDR3 is built from 14 residues. With 2 bases removed from V and 1 base from J, the gap between germline ends came to 9 bases. Sequences were derived from PBMCs, either bulk or a sorted T-cell subset (CD4+, CD8+, memory, or dextramer-sorted; not recorded which), sampled approximately 40 days after the first yellow fever vaccination. The origin of this receptor is a man between 18 and 29 years old who received the YFV17D yellow fever vaccine. This chain connects TRBV7-2 to TRBJ2-7, with D unclear. The CDR3 loop is CASSLREESYEQYF. CDR3 nucleotides: TGTGCCAGCAGCTTAAGAGAGGAGTCCTACGAGCAGTACTTC.